This TCR beta chain was found in a study of PD-1 blockade in classical Hodgkin lymphoma. V lost 2 bases, J lost 8 bases, and 13 bases stayed unmatched. CDR1 is SGHRS, CDR2 YFSETQ, per germline. The CDR3 has 16 amino acids. This clone was detected once. Its antigen is currently unknown. Assay: immunoSEQ multiplex PCR; the TCRdb copy retains only in-frame clones and omits some. The top ten clones hold approximately 0.62% of a sample with tens of thousands of clones, around 80% of them seen once. Time point indicated: cycle 4 day 1 (C4D1), after around six weeks of nivolumab. Every patient had relapsed following autologous stem cell transplantation, and cohorts differed in brentuximab vedotin exposure. Purification of CD4+ T cells from thawed PBMCs was achieved by magnetic negative selection. Regarding the study as a whole: Whatever underlies the repertoire differences (possibly disease activity or prior therapy) remains undefined.

This clonotype was sampled from a human donor with classical Hodgkin lymphoma. Sequencing was performed on CD4+ T cells from blood, taken before the fourth cycle of nivolumab. The chain recombines TRBV5-1 with TRBJ1-1; 9 nucleotides match TRBD1. In DNA form, the CDR3 reads TGCGCCAGCAGCTTAAACAGCGGGACAGGGTATTCCGAAGCTTTCTTT. This translates into CASSLNSGTGYSEAFF.